Each of the 3 T cell receptor beta chains below was sequenced from the same sample in a study of T cell changes during pregnancy in multiple sclerosis. TCRdb's copy holds only in-frame clones and misses some; the assay was immunoSEQ multiplex PCR. The table includes about 60,000 clones, 90% to 95% detected once. This material consisted of CD4+ T cells from peripheral blood mononuclear cells, taken in the first trimester of pregnancy. Receptors were obtained from a female donor with multiple sclerosis, enrolled in a pregnancy study.

The chain combines TRBV7-2 with TRBJ1-2; 11 bases fit TRBD1. The germline V gene has CDR1 SGHTA and CDR2 FQGNSA. There are 16 residues in the CDR3. V gave up 0 bases and J gave up 8 bases; unmatched junction bases: 8. The CDR3, as DNA: TGTGCCAGCAGCTTAGCCCCGGGACAGGGGGTGGGGGGCTACACCTTC. It codes for CASSLAPGQGVGGYTF.

The rearrangement joins TRBV19 to TRBJ2-5, with D perhaps TRBD1 (6 bases). This CDR3 is 14 amino acids long. Germline V gives CDR1 LNHDA, CDR2 SQIVND (reference sequence). V lost 6 bases, J lost 3 bases, and 14 bases lay in between. CDR3 protein: CASSSSGAEETQYF. The CDR3 DNA reads as TGTGCCAGTAGCTCCTCAGGGGCTGAAGAGACCCAGTACTTC.

The V and J genes are TRBV5-1 and TRBJ2-2; tentatively, D is TRBD1 (6 bases). Trimming took off 4 bases at V and 5 bases at J, with 15 bases between the two ends. Germline CDR1 reads SGHRS; CDR2 reads YFSETQ. This CDR3 has 15 residues. The CDR3 nucleotides are TGCGCCAGCAGCGTCCCGGACAGAGGAACCGGGGAGCTGTTTTTT. Its translation: CASSVPDRGTGELFF.